The 9 T cell receptor beta chains below were found in one sample sequenced in a study of blood T cell repertoires in COVID-19. TCRdb's copy holds only in-frame clones and misses some; the assay was immunoSEQ multiplex PCR. The data show tens of thousands of clones, approximately 90% seen once. The sample comprised peripheral blood. Receptors originate from a man between 60 and 70 years old with acute or convalescent COVID-19.

The rearrangement links TRBV6-2 or TRBV6-3 to TRBJ2-4; TRBD2 is a possible D gene (5 bases). The CDR3 is 15 residues long. Germline V CDR1 and CDR2: MNHEY, SVGEGT. Deletions cut 5 bases from V and 0 bases from J, with 11 bases between. Here the CDR3 reads CASSPWTEAKNIQYF. In DNA, the CDR3 is TGTGCCAGCAGTCCGTGGACTGAAGCCAAAAACATTCAGTACTTC.

In this sample, this clone turned up once. The genes are TRBV6-6 and TRBJ2-5; TRBD2 agrees at 8 bases. The CDR3 runs 14 residues. V lost 4 bases and J lost 4; bases outside the gene matches: 5. The germline V gene encodes CDR1 MNHNY and CDR2 SVGAGI (reference sequence). Here the CDR3 reads CASSSGLVSETQYF. CDR3 coding DNA: TGTGCCAGCAGTTCGGGACTAGTGTCAGAGACCCAGTACTTC.

This clone occurred once. The V gene is TRBV29-1, the J gene TRBJ2-3; 11 nucleotides line up with TRBD2. CDR3 length equals 15 residues. CDR1 and CDR2 (germline): SQVTM, ANQGSEA. Trimming took 4 bases from V and 1 from J; bases not matched to a gene: 4. For the CDR3, the DNA is TGCAGCGTTGCCGGGACTAGCGGACGCACAGATACGCAGTATTTT. Translating it yields CSVAGTSGRTDTQYF.

This chain uses TRBV27 with TRBJ1-5; 9 nucleotides agree with TRBD1. This CDR3 is 16 amino acids long. Germline CDR1 reads MNHEY; CDR2 reads SMNVEV (reference sequence). The junction had 8 bases not matched to a gene; V was cut back by 1 base and J by 7 bases. The CDR3 nucleotides read TGTGCCAGCAGTTTATATGGGACAGGGTCAGTCCAGCCCCAGCATTTT. This translates into CASSLYGTGSVQPQHF.

This clone has just one count. This chain links TRBV6-2 or TRBV6-3 with TRBJ2-5, with 7 bases that match TRBD2. Trimming cost V 4 bases and J 1 base; bases outside gene matches: 6. The germline V gene encodes CDR1 MNHEY and CDR2 SVGEGT. CDR3 length: 15 amino acids. CDR3 nucleotide sequence: TGTGCCAGCAGTTCCCACTCGGGGGGCCAAGAGACCCAGTACTTC. It yields the protein CASSSHSGGQETQYF.

V is TRBV5-4 and J is TRBJ1-6; 7 bases line up with TRBD1. Germline lookup yields CDR1 SGHNT and CDR2 YYREEE (reference sequence). Unmatched junction bases numbered 7, after V lost 6 bases and J lost 7 bases. This CDR3 is 14 amino acids long. CDR3 in amino acids: CASNKDRDNSPLHF. The CDR3 DNA reads TGTGCCAGCAACAAAGACAGGGACAATTCACCCCTCCACTTT.

The CDR3 spells CASSLEGGRGSSPLHF. The CDR3 DNA follows: TGTGCCAGCAGCTTAGAAGGGGGGCGGGGGAGCTCACCCCTCCACTTT. The rearrangement links TRBV11-2 to TRBJ1-6; D is perhaps TRBD1 (6 bases). This CDR3 has 16 residues. Trimming removed 0 bases at V and 10 bases at J, with 16 bases between. In germline, CDR1 is SGHAT, CDR2 FQNNGV.

This chain joins TRBV7-8 and TRBJ2-7, with D tentatively TRBD2 (5 bases). Germline CDR1 SGHVS, CDR2 FQNEAQ. The CDR3 length is 15 residues. The germline V and J ends were trimmed by 1 base and 4 bases, with 14 bases remaining between them. CDR3 sequence reads: CASSLENSGVYEQYF. CDR3 DNA sequence: TGTGCCAGCAGCTTAGAAAATTCCGGGGTGTACGAGCAGTACTTC.

This chain uses TRBV7-8 with TRBJ2-5; D possibly corresponds to TRBD2 (6 bases). Trimming cost V 0 bases and J 10 bases, with 12 bases left between them. Germline loops: CDR1 SGHVS, CDR2 FQNEAQ. The CDR3 extends over 13 amino acids. CDR3 protein: CASSLADWEDQYF. CDR3 nucleotide sequence: TGTGCCAGCAGCTTAGCGGATTGGGAGGACCAGTACTTC.